This T cell receptor (beta chain) is drawn from a study of T cell responses to AZD1222 COVID-19 vaccine. The wider study: Samples with a second dose at about 4 or about 12 weeks were pooled together. Study-level points and caveats: Seropositivity was recorded at baseline in only a handful of AZD1222 recipients. Females outnumbered males among donors, who were mostly white British; clonal diversity was possibly underestimated. A rise in Spike-specific TCR breadth and depth followed two AZD1222 doses.

This clone occurred a few times. Its target is unknown. CDR1 is MDHEN and CDR2 is SYDVKM in the germline V gene. V lost 2 bases, J lost 3 bases, and 14 bases lay in between. This CDR3 has 15 amino acids. Profiled with immunoSEQ multiplex PCR; TCRdb holds only in-frame clones, not every one. The sample lists 95,000 to 150,000 clones, roughly 87% occurring once. The clonotype comes from an adult in good health. Sequencing used peripheral blood, obtained on day 0 of AZD1222 vaccination. The gene calls are TRBV28 and TRBJ2-7; the D call may be TRBD1 or TRBD2 (5 bases each). For the CDR3, the DNA is TGTGCCAGCAGTTTAGACCGGGACCTGGGCTACGAGCAGTACTTC. It translates to CASSLDRDLGYEQYF.